This record concerns one T cell receptor beta chain sequence. Germline V gives CDR1 SGHRS, CDR2 YFSETQ. The CDR3 runs 16 residues. V lost 3 bases, J lost 2 bases, and 3 bases stayed unmatched. Only in-frame clones appear in the TCRdb table, and some are missing; sequencing was by immunoSEQ multiplex PCR. The sample shows around 80,000 clones, 92% of them seen only once. The sample comes from a study of T cell changes during pregnancy in multiple sclerosis. Sequenced here: peripheral blood, sampled before pregnancy. This sequence originates from a female donor with multiple sclerosis, enrolled in a pregnancy study. This rearrangement joins TRBV5-1 to TRBJ2-6; 9 bases align to TRBD1. CDR3 sequence: CASSWRTGAGANVLTF. Here the CDR3 DNA reads TGCGCCAGCAGCTGGAGGACAGGGGCTGGGGCCAACGTCCTGACTTTC.